These 2 T cell receptor beta chains were sequenced from one sample in a study of shared clonotypes between healthy human individuals. Repertoires were generated with immunoSEQ multiplex PCR, while TCRdb's copy carries only in-frame clones and drops some. The sample yields approximately 320,000 clones, roughly 70% seen once. Sequencing was performed on memory CD4+ T cells sorted from blood. Subset reported: CD45RA-negative fraction. These receptors came from a man younger than 40 in good health.

This rearrangement joins TRBV4-3 to TRBJ1-2, with TRBD1 matching over 9 bases. CDR3 length: 17 amino acids. The trim removed 4 bases at V and 8 bases at J, leaving 17 bases unmatched. Per the germline V gene, CDR1 is LGHNA and CDR2 is YSLEER. In nucleotides, the CDR3 is TGCGCCAGCAGCCCGGGGACAGGGACCCGACGATTGGAAGGCTACACCTTC. Translating gives CASSPGTGTRRLEGYTF.

This rearrangement joins TRBV7-2 to TRBJ2-1; the D is unclear. The CDR3 runs 15 residues. Germline CDR1 SGHTA, CDR2 FQGNSA. V lost 5 bases to trimming and J lost 4 bases, with 15 bases between them. The CDR3, as DNA: TGTGCCAGCAGCCGTGCCCCTAACGTTTACAATGAGCAGTTCTTC. Its protein is CASSRAPNVYNEQFF.